Below, 23 T cell receptor beta chains from the same sample are listed, as sequenced in a study of blood T cells in healthy people across ages. The authors ran a second PCR of roughly 6 to 12 cycles using a sample-barcoded 5' primer and a J-beta primer mix. TCRdb processed the 5' RACE reads anew with MiXCR; each CDR3 protein has one entry. This sample has around 400,000 distinct CDR3 sequences, with 50% to 60% found just once. The specimen was blood. The source of these receptors is a man in his fifties or sixties in good health.

The CDR3 nucleotides are TGTGCCAGCAGAGAGATAGCGGATACGCAGTATTTT. Translated: CASREIADTQYF. The V and J genes are TRBV12-3 or TRBV12-4 and TRBJ2-3; weak D call: TRBD2 (5 bases). The V and J ends lost 6 bases and 6 bases respectively, with 10 bases between them. This CDR3 has 12 residues.

The V and J genes are TRBV10-3 and TRBJ2-3; D might be TRBD2 (6 bases). From germline, CDR1 is ENHRY and CDR2 SYGVKD. V dropped 3 bases and J dropped 4 bases, with 14 bases sitting between them. The CDR3 loop spans 15 amino acids. CDR3 in DNA: TGTGCCATCAGTGATCCCGGGACTCCCGCAGATACGCAGTATTTT. This translates into CAISDPGTPADTQYF.

V is TRBV27 and J is TRBJ2-3; 7 nucleotides line up with TRBD1. CDR1 is MNHEY and CDR2 is SMNVEV in the germline V gene (reference sequence). This CDR3 has 15 residues. J was trimmed by 8 bases and V by 6 bases; bases with no gene match: 14. The CDR3 nucleotides read TGTGCCAGCAGCATAAGGGACAGTAAAATCGGTACGCAGTATTTT. Protein: CASSIRDSKIGTQYF.

This clonotype was counted at least ten times. The chain employs TRBV20-1 and TRBJ2-7; TRBD1 matches at 7 bases. Germline loops: CDR1 DFQATT, CDR2 SNEGSKA (reference sequence). The CDR3 is 12 amino acids. V shed 6 bases, J shed 2 bases, and the junction held 4 bases outside the gene matches. The CDR3, as DNA: TGCAGTGCCCCGGGACAGACCTACGAGCAGTACTTC. Amino acids: CSAPGQTYEQYF.

The chain joins TRBV20-1 to TRBJ1-6; perhaps TRBD1 as D (6 bases). CDR1 DFQATT and CDR2 SNEGSKA come from the germline V gene (reference sequence). The CDR3 covers 14 residues. Trimming removed 3 bases from V and 2 bases from J, with 8 bases in between. In DNA form, the CDR3 reads TGCAGTGCTAGTGGGGGCCCCTATAATTCACCCCTCCACTTT. Its protein product is CSASGGPYNSPLHF.

This clonotype has at least ten counts. The V and J genes are TRBV10-3 and TRBJ2-3; D is unclear. This CDR3 has 11 residues. Looked up from germline, CDR1 is ENHRY and CDR2 is SYGVKD. V lost 3 bases, J lost 5 bases, and 3 bases lay in between. The CDR3 DNA reads TGTGCCATCAGTGAAGGAGATACGCAGTATTTT. Its protein product is CAISEGDTQYF.

Many counts were recorded for this clonotype. Here the CDR3 DNA reads TGTGCCACCAGTGGGACGCGAAATGAGCAGTTCTTC. It is translated as CATSGTRNEQFF. This chain connects TRBV24-1 to TRBJ2-1, with no clear D. The CDR3 length is 12 residues. The germline gives CDR1 KGHDR, CDR2 SFDVKD. V gave up 5 bases and J gave up 7 bases, with 8 bases separating them.

This sequence joins TRBV5-1 and TRBJ2-5; TRBD1 aligns across 8 bases. This CDR3 region has 14 residues. The germline gives CDR1 SGHRS, CDR2 YFSETQ. The ends lost 5 bases at V and 3 bases at J; junction bases unmatched: 6. The CDR3 DNA is TGCGCCAGCAGGATACAGACAGGGGAAGAGACCCAGTACTTC. It codes for CASRIQTGEETQYF.

This clonotype was detected only a few times. This sequence joins TRBV29-1 and TRBJ2-1; TRBD2 matches at 8 bases. The CDR3 contains 11 residues. CDR1 is SQVTM and CDR2 is ANQGSEA in the germline V gene. V lost 6 bases to trimming and J lost 8 bases; unmatched junction nucleotides: 3. The CDR3 is CSVVAGYEQFF. CDR3 in DNA: TGCAGCGTCGTAGCGGGATATGAGCAGTTCTTC.

The CDR3 nucleotides are TGTGCCAGCAGTTTGGTGAGCGGGAAAGTAGGACTACGCGAGCAGTACTTC. Amino acid sequence: CASSLVSGKVGLREQYF. The chain couples TRBV28 to TRBJ2-7; 7 positions agree with TRBD2. The V and J ends lost 3 bases and 6 bases, in that order; junction bases with no gene match: 17. This CDR3 spans 17 amino acids. Germline CDR1 and CDR2: MDHEN and SYDVKM.

There are a few counts of this clonotype. This rearrangement joins TRBV29-1 to TRBJ2-1; no definite D call. Germline CDR1 SQVTM, CDR2 ANQGSEA. There are 11 residues in the CDR3. With 6 bases removed from V and 7 bases from J, the gap between germline ends came to 10 bases. The CDR3 spells CSVGWRNEQFF. The CDR3 nucleotides are TGCAGCGTGGGCTGGAGAAATGAGCAGTTCTTC.

The chain recombines TRBV29-1 with TRBJ2-1, with D possibly being TRBD1 or TRBD2 (5 bases each). CDR1 and CDR2 (germline): SQVTM, ANQGSEA. V lost 2 bases to trimming and J lost 6 bases, with 14 bases between them. This CDR3 has 14 residues. The CDR3 sequence is CSVELSPGGNEQFF. CDR3 nucleotide sequence: TGCAGCGTTGAACTCTCTCCTGGGGGCAATGAGCAGTTCTTC.

As for this clonotype: A read error may account for a junction end that differs from germline. The chain has TRBV19 and TRBJ2-3; 14 bases align to TRBD2. The germline gives CDR1 LNHDA, CDR2 SQIVND (reference sequence). The CDR3 has 15 amino acids. CDR3 amino acids: CASKGTSGGTDAQYF. The CDR3 coding sequence is TGCGCCAGTAAGGGGACTAGCGGGGGCACAGATGCGCAGTATTTT.

As to this clonotype: One base away lies a much larger clone, so this may be a sequencing read error. This chain connects TRBV11-2 to TRBJ2-3; 7 bases agree with TRBD2. V was pared by 1 base and J by 4 bases, with 14 bases of the junction left unmatched. The CDR3 loop spans 18 amino acids. Germline V CDR1 and CDR2: SGHAT, FQNNGV. The CDR3 region is CASSLGGRACGSADTQYF. In nucleotides, the CDR3 is TGTGCCAGCAGCTTAGGAGGGAGGGCCTGCGGCTCGGCAGATACGCAGTATTTT.

CDR3 DNA sequence: TGCAGCGTTGGTGAGGGGGCTGGAGATACGCAGTATTTT. This gives the protein CSVGEGAGDTQYF. The chain recombines TRBV29-1 with TRBJ2-3, with 7 bases fitting TRBD1. J was trimmed by 5 bases and V by 4 bases; bases with no gene match: 6. Germline CDR1 and CDR2: SQVTM and ANQGSEA. The CDR3 is 13 residues long.

The rearrangement links TRBV7-2 to TRBJ2-3, with 15 bases identical to TRBD2. V was pared by 0 bases and J by 3 bases, with 4 bases of the junction left unmatched. Per the germline V gene, CDR1 is SGHTA and CDR2 is FQGNSA. The CDR3 runs to 18 residues. CDR3 bases: TGTGCCAGCAGCTTAGCGGCCGGGACTAGCGGGGGGACAGATACGCAGTATTTT. Translated, it gives CASSLAAGTSGGTDTQYF.

The chain recombines TRBV12-3 or TRBV12-4 with TRBJ2-2; D not resolved. The V end was cut by 6 bases, the J end by 4 bases, with 6 bases between. The CDR3 length is 12 residues. CDR3 nucleotide sequence: TGTGCCAGCAGACAGACCACCGGGGAGCTGTTTTTT. Residues: CASRQTTGELFF.

The sample holds many counts of this clonotype. The chain is built from TRBV3-1 and TRBJ1-2, with no clear D. V dropped 2 bases and J dropped 5 bases, with 9 bases sitting between them. Germline V CDR1 and CDR2: LGHDT, YNNKEL (reference sequence). The CDR3 sequence is 13 residues long. The CDR3: CASSQTPRYGYTF. The CDR3, as DNA: TGTGCCAGCAGCCAAACCCCACGGTATGGCTACACCTTC. The full variable domain, with the rest looked up from reference TRBV3-1 and TRBJ1-2, is DTAVSQTPKYLVTQMGNDKSIKCEQNLGHDTMYWYKQDSKKFLKIMFSYNNKELIINETVPNRFSPKSPDKAHLNLHINSLELGDSAVYFCASSQTPRYGYTFGSGTRLTVV.

The CDR3 here is CSARDHRDSQETQYF. The CDR3 region has the DNA TGCAGTGCTAGGGACCACCGGGACAGCCAAGAGACCCAGTACTTC. The chain employs TRBV20-1 and TRBJ2-7, with 7 nucleotides matching TRBD1. Near its end, the DNA agrees better with TRBJ2-5, so the J call may be wrong. This CDR3 has 15 residues. The germline gives CDR1 DFQATT, CDR2 SNEGSKA (reference sequence).

In its sample, this clonotype was seen a few times. V is TRBV19 and J is TRBJ1-5, with D possibly TRBD1 on 5 matching bases. V gave up 6 bases and J gave up 6 bases, with 12 bases separating them. Germline V gene lookup returns CDR1 LNHDA and CDR2 SQIVND (reference sequence). The CDR3 spans 13 residues. The CDR3: CASSLGQFQPQHF. CDR3 nucleotides: TGTGCCAGTAGCCTCGGACAATTTCAGCCCCAGCATTTT.

The genes are TRBV20-1 and TRBJ1-1; D remains ambiguous. This CDR3 comprises 13 residues. V was cut by 6 bases and J by 1 base, with 12 bases left in between. Germline-derived CDR1 and CDR2 are DFQATT and SNEGSKA (reference sequence). CDR3 nucleotides: TGCAGTGCGGCCGGCGTGTGGAACACTGAAGCTTTCTTT. Translated: CSAAGVWNTEAFF.

This clonotype appeared a single time. Here the CDR3 DNA reads TGTGCCAGCAGCCGGGGACTAGCGGGGGGTCACCAAGAGACCCAGTACTTC. Translating it yields CASSRGLAGGHQETQYF. The chain recombines TRBV4-2 with TRBJ2-5, with 15 bases identical to TRBD2. Germline V gene lookup returns CDR1 LGHNA and CDR2 YNFKEQ. V lost 4 bases to trimming and J lost 0 bases; unmatched junction nucleotides: 3. The CDR3 has 17 amino acids.

Concerning this clonotype itself: At one end, the junction sequence differs from germline, possibly due to a read error. The V and J genes are TRBV7-2 and TRBJ2-7; unclear D gene. The DNA end lines up better with TRBJ2-5; the J call may be wrong. The CDR3 length is 11 residues. The germline V gene encodes CDR1 SGHTA and CDR2 FQGNSA. The CDR3 loop is CANSSQETQYF. CDR3 DNA sequence: TGTGCCAACAGCTCTCAAGAGACCCAGTACTTC.